This T cell receptor beta chain was sequenced during a study of regulatory and conventional T cells in RAG deficiency (dated by TCRdb to the late 2010s). Study-level background: High-throughput TCR beta sequencing was used to compare the diversity and composition of the Treg, conventional CD4+ and CD8+ T cell repertoires of RAG-deficient patients with those of healthy controls. General study outcomes and caveats: RAG-deficient patients showed markedly lower Shannon entropy and higher Simpson indices than control T-cell subpopulations. The CD25-high CD127-low cells sorted from Omenn syndrome patients may be peripherally activated cells rather than true Treg cells. For some subjects, some analyses of T-cell subsets were not performed. Compared with controls, Omenn syndrome and CID/AS patients had approximately 100-fold fewer unique TCR beta sequences in Treg cells, whereas the reduction in the other subsets was around 9.1-fold. All patient T-cell subsets had shorter CDR3 lengths; Omenn syndrome patients showed >85% Treg-Tconv repertoire overlap at nucleotide and amino acid level.

V was cut back by 4 bases and J by 3 bases, leaving a gap of 7 bases between them. The germline V gene gives CDR1 as SGHDN and CDR2 as FVKESK. Including the terminal cysteine and phenylalanine, the CDR3 comprises 13 residues. Here the CDR3 DNA is all that survives: 39 bases in frame from base 1. Before genomic DNA was extracted, conventional CD4+ T cells were isolated from blood as CD25-low CD127-high cells. Repertoire analyses used several healthy control donors as the comparison group. Details on this clone: Its recognized antigen is unknown. Nothing much larger sits one base from this clone, and base qualities are not available.

The library came from the immunoSEQ multiplex PCR assay. Genomic DNA from the sorted T-cell subsets was used to amplify and sequence rearranged TCR beta chain products. Turning to the authors' computational methods: Shannon entropy and Simpson indices were used to measure the diversity of productive TCR beta rearrangements in each repertoire. To gauge clonal expansion, the frequencies of the 100 most abundant productive TCR beta clonotypes among total reads were added together. The TRB repertoires were evaluated with a self-reactivity index based on amino acid usage at CDR3beta positions 6 and 7. Repertoire analyses used two-way ANOVA; flow cytometric analyses used Student t or Mann-Whitney tests. TCRdb carries this immuneACCESS record with in-frame sequences only. Its versions omit some clonotypes, under half of them owing to an unresolved V gene in the studies checked, with the rest unexplained. V, J and clone size were drawn from that table, and D and trimming were deduced from the DNA. The sample table lists about 46,000 clones, just under 90% of them with a count of one. About 0.53% of the sample is taken by the ten largest.

The same specimen was also included in a second study, on regulatory T cells. The second study, in turn, reports: The multiplex PCR relied on 52 forward TRBV primers and 13 reverse TRBJ primers, and amplification bias was corrected through assay-based and computational methods. Restricted unique TRB V-J pairs and skewed V and J gene usage were observed in patient repertoires, most markedly in regulatory T cells. Between CD3G-deficient patients and healthy controls, the study compared T-cell receptor beta repertoires in sorted regulatory T cells, conventional CD4+ T cells and CD8+ T cells. Ficoll density separation was used to isolate peripheral blood mononuclear cells. Within the immunoSEQ assay, multiplex PCR amplified rearranged TRB loci from genomic DNA. An Illumina HiSeq platform was used to sequence the TRB amplicons. Custom algorithms error-filtered the raw sequences and aligned the raw sequences to reference gene sequences, after which the immunoSEQ online tools were used for analysis. Frequencies of productive and nonproductive TRB rearrangements were evaluated among both unique and total sequences. Group comparisons used t tests, Mann-Whitney tests or two-way ANOVA run in Prism software.

The sequencing sample was made of CD4+ effector T cells sorted from blood. This sequence was found in a human donor in good health. The receptor chain draws on TRBV14 and TRBJ2-1; the D gene is unclear. The DNA is as follows: TGTGCCAGCAGCCCCAACAGCTACAATGAGCAGTTCTTC. This encodes CASSPNSYNEQFF.